The 30 T cell receptor beta chains below come from one sample, sequenced in a study of cytomegalovirus exposure and HLA in healthy donors. Primers for the PCR totalled 60 Vbeta and 13 Jbeta. Only in-frame clones appear in the TCRdb table, and some are missing; sequencing was by immunoSEQ multiplex PCR. The sample records some 120,000 clones, around 74% being singletons. Sequencing used PBMCs. These receptors were collected from a man between 40 and 49 years old in good health and CMV-seropositive.

J is TRBJ1-2 and V is TRBV5-1; TRBD1 is a possible D gene (6 bases). The germline V and J ends were trimmed by 7 bases and 4 bases, with 14 bases remaining between them. The germline CDR1 and CDR2 sequences are SGHRS and YFSETQ. The CDR3 consists of 13 residues. CDR3 residues: CASAGGGSYGYTF. The CDR3 DNA is TGCGCCAGCGCCGGGGGGGGCTCCTATGGCTACACCTTC. Supplemented by reference TRBV5-1 and TRBJ1-2, the full variable domain reads KAGVTQTPRYLIKTRGQQVTLSCSPISGHRSVSWYQQTPGQGLQFLFEYFSETQRNKGNFPGRFSGRQFSNSRSEMNVSTLELGDSALYLCASAGGGSYGYTFGSGTRLTVV.

The rearrangement links TRBV12-5 to TRBJ2-1; TRBD1 matches at 10 bases. The germline gives CDR1 LGHNT, CDR2 FRNRAP. The CDR3 consists of 15 residues. V shed 1 base, J shed 4 bases, and the junction held 1 base outside the gene matches. The CDR3 reads CASGLGDRGYNEQFF. The CDR3 region has the DNA TGTGCTAGTGGTTTGGGGGACAGGGGTTACAATGAGCAGTTCTTC.

This chain joins TRBV28 and TRBJ2-5; D is perhaps TRBD1 (6 bases). The CDR3 runs 15 residues. The V gene's germline CDR1 is MDHEN and CDR2 SYDVKM. The V gene lost 5 bases and the J gene lost 5 bases, with 18 bases spanning the gap. The CDR3 DNA sequence: TGTGCCAGCAGTACTCGACCCCGAACAGGGGAGACCCAGTACTTC. Translation: CASSTRPRTGETQYF.

As regards this clone: One end of the junction is discordant with germline, which a read error may explain. The DNA for the CDR3 is TGTTCCAGCAGCTCCTCCGCAGGGGGTGGATCATACGAGCAGTACTTC. Translating gives CSSSSSAGGGSYEQYF. The chain uses TRBV7-9 and TRBJ2-7, with 7 bases aligning to TRBD1. CDR1 and CDR2 from the germline V gene are SEHNR and FQNEAQ (reference sequence). CDR3 length: 16 amino acids. Drawing the rest from reference TRBV7-9 and TRBJ2-7, the complete variable domain is DTGVSQNPRHKITKRGQNVTFRCDPISEHNRLYWYRQTLGQGPEFLTYFQNEAQLEKSRLLSDRFSAERPKGSFSTLEIQRTEQGDSAMYLCSSSSSAGGGSYEQYFGPGTRLTVT.

This clone has a handful of counts. V usage is TRBV2 and J usage is TRBJ2-5; 13 bases line up with TRBD2. Germline values: CDR1 SNHLY, CDR2 FYNNEI. This CDR3 has 17 residues. V trimming: 1 base; J trimming: 5 bases; junction bases outside the gene matches: 7. In DNA, the CDR3 is TGTGCCAGCAGTGAAGAACTAGCGGGGGGGCCAAAGGAGACCCAGTACTTC. Its protein product is CASSEELAGGPKETQYF.

This clone came up a few times. The chain combines TRBV19 with TRBJ2-5, with 9 bases fitting TRBD2. The DNA end favors TRBJ2-7, so the J call may be wrong. The CDR3 is made up of 16 amino acids. Germline lookup yields CDR1 LNHDA and CDR2 SQIVND (reference sequence). CDR3 in DNA: TGTGCCAGTAGTATAGATCGGCTAGCGGGAACCTACGAGCAGTACTTC. Amino acid sequence: CASSIDRLAGTYEQYF.

The chain carries TRBV10-3 and TRBJ1-2; 10 bases map to TRBD1. The V gene's germline CDR1 is ENHRY and CDR2 SYGVKD. The CDR3 loop spans 15 amino acids. V shed 7 bases, J shed 1 base, and the junction held 6 bases outside the gene matches. The CDR3: CAINAGTGVNYGYTF. The CDR3 region has the DNA TGTGCCATCAACGCCGGGACAGGGGTTAACTATGGCTACACCTTC.

V usage is TRBV10-3 and J usage is TRBJ1-1, with a weak D call TRBD1 (6 bases). CDR3 size: 14 residues. The V end was cut by 4 bases, the J end by 1 base, with 10 bases between. Germline loops: CDR1 ENHRY, CDR2 SYGVKD. CDR3 residues: CAISGAGANTEAFF. CDR3 DNA: TGTGCCATCAGTGGAGCGGGGGCGAACACTGAAGCTTTCTTT.

The V and J genes are TRBV5-1 and TRBJ1-1; 8 bases align to TRBD1. Germline V lookup: CDR1 SGHRS, CDR2 YFSETQ. The CDR3 sequence is 13 residues long. J gave up 7 bases and V 1 base, and 3 bases lay outside the gene matches. The CDR3 nucleotides are TGCGCCAGCAGCTTGCGACAGGGGTATGAAGCTTTCTTT. Translated: CASSLRQGYEAFF.

This clone was found once. This sequence joins TRBV18 and TRBJ2-1; 7 bases line up with TRBD2. Unmatched junction bases numbered 1, after V lost 2 bases and J lost 3 bases. CDR1 and CDR2 from the germline V gene are KGHSH and LQKENI. The CDR3 is 14 amino acids. The CDR3 DNA follows: TGTGCCAGCTCACCAGCTAGCGGCTACAATGAGCAGTTCTTC. It yields the protein CASSPASGYNEQFF. Looking up the rest from reference TRBV18 and TRBJ2-1 gives the full variable domain: NAGVMQNPRHLVRRRGQEARLRCSPMKGHSHVYWYRQLPEEGLKFMVYLQKENIIDESGMPKERFSAEFPKEGPSILRIQQVVRGDSAAYFCASSPASGYNEQFFGPGTRLTVL.

The chain links TRBV30 to TRBJ1-2; D is possibly TRBD1 (6 bases). Trimming removed 5 bases at V and 7 bases at J, with 17 bases between. This CDR3 has 13 amino acids. Per germline, CDR1 GTSNPN and CDR2 SVGIG (reference sequence). The CDR3 region is CAWSVGGPVGYTF. The CDR3, as DNA: TGTGCCTGGTCCGTCGGGGGGCCCGTTGGCTACACCTTC.

V usage is TRBV27 and J usage is TRBJ2-3, with D hard to call. V lost 6 bases and J lost 13, with 17 bases in between. The germline V gene has CDR1 MNHEY and CDR2 SMNVEV (reference sequence). This CDR3 has 12 amino acids. The DNA of the CDR3 is TGTGCCAGCAGGCCACCCGGGTCTATCGAGTATTTT. It translates to CASRPPGSIEYF.

J is TRBJ2-1 and V is TRBV6-1; 12 bases map to TRBD2. Germline CDR1 MNHNS, CDR2 SASEGT. V gave up 2 bases and J gave up 8 bases; unmatched junction bases: 10. The CDR3 is 17 residues long. CDR3 region: CASSETLTSGGTDEQFF. The CDR3 DNA reads TGTGCCAGCAGTGAAACACTGACTAGCGGGGGAACGGATGAGCAGTTCTTC.

The V and J genes are TRBV5-1 and TRBJ2-7, with D perhaps matching TRBD2 (6 bases). V dropped 1 base and J dropped 5 bases, with 10 bases sitting between them. This CDR3 comprises 13 residues. In germline, CDR1 is SGHRS, CDR2 YFSETQ. CDR3 sequence reads: CASSLHGGDEQYF. DNA of the CDR3: TGCGCCAGCAGCTTGCATGGAGGGGACGAGCAGTACTTC.

The chain links TRBV15 to TRBJ2-2, with 10 bases identical to TRBD2. Germline values: CDR1 LNHNV, CDR2 YYDKDF (reference sequence). The V and J ends lost 1 base and 2 bases, in that order; junction bases with no gene match: 4. CDR3 length: 17 amino acids. The CDR3 DNA sequence: TGTGCCACCAGCAGAGCAGCGGGAGGGGCTAACACCGGGGAGCTGTTTTTT. Translation: CATSRAAGGANTGELFF.

The chain is built from TRBV6-1 and TRBJ2-1; 8 positions agree with TRBD1. The germline V gene encodes CDR1 MNHNS and CDR2 SASEGT. This CDR3 has 14 amino acids. V lost 8 bases and J lost 4; bases outside the gene matches: 7. The CDR3 loop reads CASVRDRSYNEQFF. The CDR3 DNA sequence: TGTGCCAGCGTTCGGGACAGGTCTTACAATGAGCAGTTCTTC.

The chain links TRBV28 to TRBJ1-3; the match to TRBD1 covers 8 bases. The V gene's germline CDR1 is MDHEN and CDR2 SYDVKM. The CDR3 has 17 residues. V shed 7 bases and J 4 bases; nucleotides not matched to a gene: 15. The CDR3 protein is CASMINRGLRSGNTIYF. CDR3 sequence (DNA): TGTGCCAGCATGATCAACAGGGGGTTGCGCTCAGGAAACACCATATATTTT.

The rearrangement joins TRBV15 to TRBJ2-5; possibly TRBD1 for D (5 bases). V was trimmed by 0 bases and J by 3 bases, leaving 14 bases between them. The germline V gene has CDR1 LNHNV and CDR2 YYDKDF (reference sequence). The CDR3 spans 16 residues. CDR3 loop: CATSRDGDSVEETQYF. The CDR3 coding sequence is TGTGCCACCAGCAGAGATGGCGACAGCGTTGAAGAGACCCAGTACTTC. Complete variable domain (other parts from reference TRBV15 and TRBJ2-5): DAMVIQNPRYQVTQFGKPVTLSCSQTLNHNVMYWYQQKSSQAPKLLFHYYDKDFNNEADTPDNFQSRRPNTSFCFLDIRSPGLGDTAMYLCATSRDGDSVEETQYFGPGTRLLVL.

The V gene is TRBV6-5, the J gene TRBJ2-5; D might be TRBD2 (6 bases). The J call could be wrong; TRBJ2-7 is a better fit for the DNA end. This CDR3 has 13 amino acids. CDR1 MNHEY and CDR2 SVGAGI come from the germline V gene. In DNA form, the CDR3 reads TGTGCCAGCGGTATTAGCGGCTCCTACGAGCAGTACTTC. The encoded protein is CASGISGSYEQYF.

The chain couples TRBV5-1 to TRBJ1-2; weak D call: TRBD1 (5 bases). CDR3 length equals 16 residues. Per the germline V gene, CDR1 is SGHRS and CDR2 is YFSETQ. V lost 0 bases and J lost 6, with 18 bases in between. The CDR3 nucleotides are TGCGCCAGCAGCTTGGCCCCCCAGCTAGACAGCGATGGCTACACCTTC. It codes for CASSLAPQLDSDGYTF.

V is TRBV5-4 and J is TRBJ2-2; 7 nucleotides align to TRBD1. CDR1 and CDR2 (germline): SGHNT, YYREEE (reference sequence). With 0 bases clipped from V and 1 base from J, the junction kept 6 bases outside the gene matches. CDR3 length: 17 amino acids. CDR3 sequence: CASSLGVRQGNTGELFF. The CDR3 nucleotides read TGTGCCAGCAGCTTGGGGGTACGACAGGGGAACACCGGGGAGCTGTTTTTT.

This clone occurred a few times. V and J are TRBV6-1 and TRBJ1-4; 7 positions agree with TRBD1. J was trimmed by 8 bases and V by 2 bases; bases with no gene match: 8. Germline V CDR1 and CDR2: MNHNS, SASEGT. The CDR3 is 15 residues long. The CDR3 bases are TGTGCCAGCAGTGAAAAACCGACAGGGAAGGAAAAACTGTTTTTT. As protein: CASSEKPTGKEKLFF.

The genes are TRBV2 and TRBJ1-5; D possibly corresponds to TRBD1 (6 bases). The CDR3 extends over 15 amino acids. Germline loops: CDR1 SNHLY, CDR2 FYNNEI. Trimming cost V 5 bases and J 9 bases, with 20 bases left between them. In DNA form, the CDR3 reads TGTGCCAGCAGTCCCCAGGGGACGTCTCCCCTGCCCCAGCATTTT. Translation: CASSPQGTSPLPQHF.

The CDR3 DNA reads TGTGCCAGCAGCCAGGAGCTGGGCTACAATGAGCAGTTCTTC. It translates to CASSQELGYNEQFF. This chain uses TRBV4-2 with TRBJ2-1, with no clear D. Between the trimmed V and J ends, which lost 3 bases and 3 bases, there was a span of 9 bases. The CDR3 loop spans 14 amino acids. From germline, CDR1 is LGHNA and CDR2 YNFKEQ.

This chain connects TRBV10-3 to TRBJ2-1; 7 bases are shared with TRBD2. From germline, CDR1 is ENHRY and CDR2 SYGVKD. This CDR3 is built from 15 residues. J was trimmed by 2 bases and V by 4 bases; bases with no gene match: 5. Here the CDR3 DNA reads TGTGCCATCAGTGCGGCTAGCGGTGCCTACAATGAGCAGTTCTTC. It yields the protein CAISAASGAYNEQFF.

In its sample, this clone was seen many times. The chain uses TRBV19 and TRBJ1-1, with D possibly being TRBD1 (5 bases). Germline V lookup: CDR1 LNHDA, CDR2 SQIVND (reference sequence). The CDR3 loop spans 15 amino acids. V was trimmed by 6 bases and J by 3 bases, leaving 17 bases between them. CDR3 protein: CASSDLGDLDTEAFF. CDR3 coding DNA: TGTGCCAGTAGCGACTTAGGGGATTTGGACACTGAAGCTTTCTTT.

This chain uses TRBV28 with TRBJ1-5; D possibly corresponds to TRBD1 (6 bases). Trimming removed 10 bases from V and 4 bases from J, with 17 bases in between. The CDR3 contains 14 residues. Germline CDR1 MDHEN, CDR2 SYDVKM. The CDR3 nucleotides read TGTGCCACGTGGGGGGGCTTGATTAATCAGCCCCAGCATTTT. As protein: CATWGGLINQPQHF.

The V gene is TRBV28, the J gene TRBJ1-2, with a possible D match to TRBD1 (6 bases). Looked up from germline, CDR1 is MDHEN and CDR2 is SYDVKM. This CDR3 spans 14 amino acids. V was trimmed by 2 bases and J by 2 bases, leaving 9 bases between them. The CDR3 bases are TGTGCCAGCAGTTTACCCACAGGGAACTATGGCTACACCTTC. Its translation: CASSLPTGNYGYTF.

J is TRBJ2-1 and V is TRBV18; possible D gene TRBD2, 5 bases. Germline CDR1 is KGHSH and CDR2 is LQKENI. The CDR3 is made up of 15 amino acids. Trimming stripped 3 bases from V and 0 bases from J, with 9 bases between. The CDR3 loop reads CASSPVGSSYNEQFF. Written as DNA, the CDR3 is TGTGCCAGCTCACCGGTAGGGAGCTCCTACAATGAGCAGTTCTTC.

V and J are TRBV7-8 and TRBJ2-7; 11 nucleotides agree with TRBD1. V dropped 7 bases and J dropped 4; count of bases not matched to a gene: 3. This CDR3 spans 13 amino acids. Germline loops: CDR1 SGHVS, CDR2 FQNEAQ. Written as DNA, the CDR3 is TGTGCCAGCACCGGACAGGGGGCTTACGAGCAGTACTTC. Translation gives CASTGQGAYEQYF. Filled out from reference TRBV7-8 and TRBJ2-7, the complete variable domain reads GAGVSQSPRYKVAKRGQDVALRCDPISGHVSLFWYQQALGQGPEFLTYFQNEAQLDKSGLPSDRFFAERPEGSVSTLKIQRTQQEDSAVYLCASTGQGAYEQYFGPGTRLTVT.